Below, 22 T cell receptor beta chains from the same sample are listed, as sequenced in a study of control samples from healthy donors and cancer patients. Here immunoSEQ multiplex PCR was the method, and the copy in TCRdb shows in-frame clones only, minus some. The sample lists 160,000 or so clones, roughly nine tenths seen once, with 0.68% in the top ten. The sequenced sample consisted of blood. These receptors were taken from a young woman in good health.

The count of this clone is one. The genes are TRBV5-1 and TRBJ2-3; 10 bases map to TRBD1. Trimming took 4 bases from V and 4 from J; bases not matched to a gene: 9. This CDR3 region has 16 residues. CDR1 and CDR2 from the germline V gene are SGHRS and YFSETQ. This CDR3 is CASSALLGTGADTQYF. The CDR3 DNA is TGCGCCAGCAGCGCACTCCTAGGGACAGGGGCAGATACGCAGTATTTT.

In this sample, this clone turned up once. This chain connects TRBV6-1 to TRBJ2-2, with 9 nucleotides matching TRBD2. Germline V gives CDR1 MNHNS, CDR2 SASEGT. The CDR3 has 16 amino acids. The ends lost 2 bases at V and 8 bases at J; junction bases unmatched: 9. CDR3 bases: TGTGCCAGCAGTGAACCCCCTAGCGGGATAAGTGGGGAGCTGTTTTTT. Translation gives CASSEPPSGISGELFF.

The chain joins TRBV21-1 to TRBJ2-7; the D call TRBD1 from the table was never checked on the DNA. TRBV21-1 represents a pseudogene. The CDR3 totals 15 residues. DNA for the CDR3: TGTGCCAGCAGCAAGGGACAGGGGGGGTTCTACGAGCAGTACTTC. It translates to CASSKGQGGFYEQYF.

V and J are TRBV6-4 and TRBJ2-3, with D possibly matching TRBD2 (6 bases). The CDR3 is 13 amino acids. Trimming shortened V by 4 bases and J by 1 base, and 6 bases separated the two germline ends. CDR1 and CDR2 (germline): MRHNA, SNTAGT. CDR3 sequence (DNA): TGTGCCAGCAGTGCGGGAGGCACAGATACGCAGTATTTT. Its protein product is CASSAGGTDTQYF.

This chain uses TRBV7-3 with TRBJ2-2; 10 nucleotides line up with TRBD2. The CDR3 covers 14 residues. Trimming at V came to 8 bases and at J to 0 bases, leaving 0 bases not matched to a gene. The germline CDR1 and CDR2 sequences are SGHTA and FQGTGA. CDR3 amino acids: CASGLAANTGELFF. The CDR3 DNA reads TGTGCCAGCGGACTAGCGGCGAACACCGGGGAGCTGTTTTTT.

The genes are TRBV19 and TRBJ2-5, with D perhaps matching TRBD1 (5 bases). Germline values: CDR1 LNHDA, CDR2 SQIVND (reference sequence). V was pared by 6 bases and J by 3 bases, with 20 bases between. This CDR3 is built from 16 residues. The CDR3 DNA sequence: TGTGCCAGTAGCCCCATAGGGGTCCCCTCTAAAGAGACCCAGTACTTC. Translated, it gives CASSPIGVPSKETQYF.

CDR3 nucleotides: TGTGCCACCAGCCGGATGGGGGGGTACACTGAAGCTTTCTTT. Translation: CATSRMGGYTEAFF. The chain employs TRBV15 and TRBJ1-1; D might be TRBD1 (5 bases). The CDR3 covers 14 residues. The ends were cut back, 5 bases at V and 3 bases at J, with 13 bases in the middle. Germline CDR1 LNHNV, CDR2 YYDKDF (reference sequence).

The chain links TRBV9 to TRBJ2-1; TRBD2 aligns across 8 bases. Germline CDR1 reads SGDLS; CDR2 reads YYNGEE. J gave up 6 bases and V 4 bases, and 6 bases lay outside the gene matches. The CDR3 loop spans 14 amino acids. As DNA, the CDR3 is TGTGCCAGCAGCCTTAGCGGGATGGGCAATGAGCAGTTCTTC. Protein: CASSLSGMGNEQFF.

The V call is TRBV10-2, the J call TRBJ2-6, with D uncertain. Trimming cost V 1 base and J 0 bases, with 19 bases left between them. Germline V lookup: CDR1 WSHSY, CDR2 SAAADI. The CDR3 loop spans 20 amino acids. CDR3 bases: TGCGCCAGCAGTGAGTGGGGTGGAAGGCCAGGACCCTCTGGGGCCAACGTCCTGACTTTC. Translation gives CASSEWGGRPGPSGANVLTF.

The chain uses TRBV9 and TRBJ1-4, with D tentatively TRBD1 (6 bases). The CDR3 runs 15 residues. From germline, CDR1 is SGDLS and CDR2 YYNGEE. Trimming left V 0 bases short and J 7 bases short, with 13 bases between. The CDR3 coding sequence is TGTGCCAGCAGCGTAGGAGGGGGTGGTGGTGAAAAACTGTTTTTT. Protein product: CASSVGGGGGEKLFF.

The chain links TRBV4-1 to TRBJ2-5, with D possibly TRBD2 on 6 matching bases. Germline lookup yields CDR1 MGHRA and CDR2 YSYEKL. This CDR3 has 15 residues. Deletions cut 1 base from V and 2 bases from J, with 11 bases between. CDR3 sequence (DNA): TGCGCCAGCAGCCAAGGCGGGGCAAGGCAAGAGACCCAGTACTTC. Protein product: CASSQGGARQETQYF.

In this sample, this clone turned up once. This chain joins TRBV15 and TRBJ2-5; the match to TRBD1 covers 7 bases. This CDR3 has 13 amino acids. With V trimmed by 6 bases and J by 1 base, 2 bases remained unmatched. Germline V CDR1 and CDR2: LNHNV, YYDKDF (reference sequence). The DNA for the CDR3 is TGTGCCACCAGTACAGGGGCCCAAGAGACCCAGTACTTC. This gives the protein CATSTGAQETQYF.

The CDR3, as DNA: TGTGCCAGTAGTATAGATCAGGGACCTACAGATACGCAGTATTTT. Translation gives CASSIDQGPTDTQYF. The chain carries TRBV19 and TRBJ2-3, with D possibly called TRBD1 or TRBD2 (5 bases each). V lost 0 bases to trimming and J lost 3 bases, with 10 bases between them. The CDR3 is 15 residues long. Per germline, CDR1 LNHDA and CDR2 SQIVND (reference sequence).

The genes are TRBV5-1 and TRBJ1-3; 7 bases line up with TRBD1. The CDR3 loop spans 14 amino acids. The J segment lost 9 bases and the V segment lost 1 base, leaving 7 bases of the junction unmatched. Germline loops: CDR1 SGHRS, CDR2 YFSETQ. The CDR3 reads CASSLTTGPGTIYF. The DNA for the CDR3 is TGCGCCAGCAGCTTGACGACAGGGCCGGGCACCATATATTTT.

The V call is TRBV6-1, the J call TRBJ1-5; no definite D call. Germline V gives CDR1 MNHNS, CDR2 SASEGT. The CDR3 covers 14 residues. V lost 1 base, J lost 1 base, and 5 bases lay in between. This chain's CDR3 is CASSEGRSNQPQHF. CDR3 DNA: TGTGCCAGCAGTGAAGGACGGAGCAATCAGCCCCAGCATTTT.

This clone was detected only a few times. The CDR3 DNA follows: TGTGCCAGTAGTATATGGGGGACAGGGGATCAGCCCCAGCATTTT. Its translation: CASSIWGTGDQPQHF. The V and J genes are TRBV19 and TRBJ1-5; the match to TRBD1 covers 10 bases. Germline loops: CDR1 LNHDA, CDR2 SQIVND (reference sequence). V lost 2 bases, J lost 5 bases, and 3 bases stayed unmatched. The CDR3 spans 15 residues.

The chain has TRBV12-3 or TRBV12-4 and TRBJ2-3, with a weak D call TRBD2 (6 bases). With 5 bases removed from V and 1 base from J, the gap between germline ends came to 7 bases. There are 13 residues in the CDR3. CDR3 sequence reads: CASSPGGTDTQYF. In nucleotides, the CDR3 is TGTGCCAGCAGTCCGGGGGGCACAGATACGCAGTATTTT.

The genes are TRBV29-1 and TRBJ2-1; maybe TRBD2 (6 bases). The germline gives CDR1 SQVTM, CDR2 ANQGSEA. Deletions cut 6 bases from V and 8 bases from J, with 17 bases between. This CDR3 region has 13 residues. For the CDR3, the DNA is TGCAGCGTCACGGGACTCGGGCCGGATGAGCAGTTCTTC. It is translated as CSVTGLGPDEQFF.

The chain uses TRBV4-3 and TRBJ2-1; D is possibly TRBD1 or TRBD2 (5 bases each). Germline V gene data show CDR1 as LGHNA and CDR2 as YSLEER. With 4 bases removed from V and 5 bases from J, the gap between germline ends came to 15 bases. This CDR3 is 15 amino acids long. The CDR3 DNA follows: TGCGCCAGCAGCCTCTGGGACCCGCCCGACAATGAGCAGTTCTTC. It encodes CASSLWDPPDNEQFF.

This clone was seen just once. The CDR3 DNA follows: TGTGCCAGCAGTGACCGAAGGGAGTTTGACACCACTGAAGCTTTCTTT. This translates into CASSDRREFDTTEAFF. The V gene is TRBV6-4, the J gene TRBJ1-1; D is unclear. Germline lookup yields CDR1 MRHNA and CDR2 SNTAGT. The CDR3 has 16 amino acids. Trimming cost V 2 bases and J 4 bases, with 17 bases left between them.

The CDR3 DNA follows: TGTGCCAGCAGCCAAAGGTTCACCTCTGGAAACACCATATATTTT. It codes for CASSQRFTSGNTIYF. V usage is TRBV3-1 (or the pseudogene TRBV3-2) and J usage is TRBJ1-3, with no clear D. Germline assignment: CDR1 LGHDT and CDR2 YNNKEL (reference sequence). V lost 2 bases and J lost 0, with 8 bases in between. The CDR3 has 15 residues.

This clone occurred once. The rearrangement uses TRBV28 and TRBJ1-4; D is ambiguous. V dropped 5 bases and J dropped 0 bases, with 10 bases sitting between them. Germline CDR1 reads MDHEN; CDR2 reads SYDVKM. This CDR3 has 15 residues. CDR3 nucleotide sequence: TGTGCCAGCAGTAGAGGTCCAGCAACTAATGAAAAACTGTTTTTT. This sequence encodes CASSRGPATNEKLFF.